This passage covers 5 T cell receptor beta chains from one sample sequenced in a study of shared clonotypes between healthy human individuals. CD8 cells classed as naive were CD45RO-negative and positively selected for CCR7, excluding terminally differentiated effector memory CD45RA+ cells. The repertoire was sequenced with immunoSEQ multiplex PCR; TCRdb's copy has only in-frame clones and lacks some. The repertoire holds about 2.1 million clones, with 93% as singletons. Sequencing input: naive CD8+ T cells from PBMCs. All receptors derive from a man aged 18 to 30 in good health. Some clones in this sample may be carry-over from other donors' samples.

This rearrangement joins TRBV7-9 to TRBJ2-1; 11 bases align to TRBD2. Trimming at V came to 5 bases and at J to 5 bases, leaving 11 bases not matched to a gene. The CDR3 has 17 amino acids. Per the germline V gene, CDR1 is SEHNR and CDR2 is FQNEAQ (reference sequence). CDR3 nucleotide sequence: TGTGCCAGCAGCCGACTGACTAGCGGGATGGATGACAATGAGCAGTTCTTC. This codes for CASSRLTSGMDDNEQFF.

The V and J genes are TRBV5-6 and TRBJ2-7; D remains ambiguous. The germline V and J ends were trimmed by 0 bases and 5 bases, with 18 bases remaining between them. Looked up from germline, CDR1 is SGHDT and CDR2 is YYEEEE. This CDR3 comprises 16 residues. The CDR3 DNA sequence: TGTGCCAGCAGCTTGGGACCGGTTCAGGTGGGCCACGAGCAGTACTTC. Amino acid sequence: CASSLGPVQVGHEQYF.

The chain has TRBV4-1 and TRBJ2-7, with TRBD2 identical over 9 bases. Trimming cost V 4 bases and J 6 bases; bases outside gene matches: 10. The CDR3 runs 15 residues. Germline CDR1 is MGHRA and CDR2 is YSYEKL. CDR3 DNA sequence: TGCGCCAGCAGCCTCAGTCCTAGCGGGGCGGTCGAGCAGTACTTC. This sequence encodes CASSLSPSGAVEQYF.

This clone was detected once. The chain recombines TRBV6-6 with TRBJ2-1; no firm D call. From germline, CDR1 is MNHNY and CDR2 SVGAGI (reference sequence). CDR3 size: 12 residues. The V end was cut by 5 bases, the J end by 6 bases, with 8 bases between. The CDR3 loop is CASSNLGNEQFF. CDR3 bases: TGTGCCAGCAGTAATTTGGGCAATGAGCAGTTCTTC.

The chain couples TRBV28 to TRBJ2-2; no firm D call. Looked up from germline, CDR1 is MDHEN and CDR2 is SYDVKM. V lost 2 bases and J 2 bases, leaving 6 bases between the germline ends. This CDR3 spans 14 amino acids. The CDR3 here is CASSLPVNTGELFF. CDR3 DNA: TGTGCCAGCAGTTTACCAGTAAACACCGGGGAGCTGTTTTTT.